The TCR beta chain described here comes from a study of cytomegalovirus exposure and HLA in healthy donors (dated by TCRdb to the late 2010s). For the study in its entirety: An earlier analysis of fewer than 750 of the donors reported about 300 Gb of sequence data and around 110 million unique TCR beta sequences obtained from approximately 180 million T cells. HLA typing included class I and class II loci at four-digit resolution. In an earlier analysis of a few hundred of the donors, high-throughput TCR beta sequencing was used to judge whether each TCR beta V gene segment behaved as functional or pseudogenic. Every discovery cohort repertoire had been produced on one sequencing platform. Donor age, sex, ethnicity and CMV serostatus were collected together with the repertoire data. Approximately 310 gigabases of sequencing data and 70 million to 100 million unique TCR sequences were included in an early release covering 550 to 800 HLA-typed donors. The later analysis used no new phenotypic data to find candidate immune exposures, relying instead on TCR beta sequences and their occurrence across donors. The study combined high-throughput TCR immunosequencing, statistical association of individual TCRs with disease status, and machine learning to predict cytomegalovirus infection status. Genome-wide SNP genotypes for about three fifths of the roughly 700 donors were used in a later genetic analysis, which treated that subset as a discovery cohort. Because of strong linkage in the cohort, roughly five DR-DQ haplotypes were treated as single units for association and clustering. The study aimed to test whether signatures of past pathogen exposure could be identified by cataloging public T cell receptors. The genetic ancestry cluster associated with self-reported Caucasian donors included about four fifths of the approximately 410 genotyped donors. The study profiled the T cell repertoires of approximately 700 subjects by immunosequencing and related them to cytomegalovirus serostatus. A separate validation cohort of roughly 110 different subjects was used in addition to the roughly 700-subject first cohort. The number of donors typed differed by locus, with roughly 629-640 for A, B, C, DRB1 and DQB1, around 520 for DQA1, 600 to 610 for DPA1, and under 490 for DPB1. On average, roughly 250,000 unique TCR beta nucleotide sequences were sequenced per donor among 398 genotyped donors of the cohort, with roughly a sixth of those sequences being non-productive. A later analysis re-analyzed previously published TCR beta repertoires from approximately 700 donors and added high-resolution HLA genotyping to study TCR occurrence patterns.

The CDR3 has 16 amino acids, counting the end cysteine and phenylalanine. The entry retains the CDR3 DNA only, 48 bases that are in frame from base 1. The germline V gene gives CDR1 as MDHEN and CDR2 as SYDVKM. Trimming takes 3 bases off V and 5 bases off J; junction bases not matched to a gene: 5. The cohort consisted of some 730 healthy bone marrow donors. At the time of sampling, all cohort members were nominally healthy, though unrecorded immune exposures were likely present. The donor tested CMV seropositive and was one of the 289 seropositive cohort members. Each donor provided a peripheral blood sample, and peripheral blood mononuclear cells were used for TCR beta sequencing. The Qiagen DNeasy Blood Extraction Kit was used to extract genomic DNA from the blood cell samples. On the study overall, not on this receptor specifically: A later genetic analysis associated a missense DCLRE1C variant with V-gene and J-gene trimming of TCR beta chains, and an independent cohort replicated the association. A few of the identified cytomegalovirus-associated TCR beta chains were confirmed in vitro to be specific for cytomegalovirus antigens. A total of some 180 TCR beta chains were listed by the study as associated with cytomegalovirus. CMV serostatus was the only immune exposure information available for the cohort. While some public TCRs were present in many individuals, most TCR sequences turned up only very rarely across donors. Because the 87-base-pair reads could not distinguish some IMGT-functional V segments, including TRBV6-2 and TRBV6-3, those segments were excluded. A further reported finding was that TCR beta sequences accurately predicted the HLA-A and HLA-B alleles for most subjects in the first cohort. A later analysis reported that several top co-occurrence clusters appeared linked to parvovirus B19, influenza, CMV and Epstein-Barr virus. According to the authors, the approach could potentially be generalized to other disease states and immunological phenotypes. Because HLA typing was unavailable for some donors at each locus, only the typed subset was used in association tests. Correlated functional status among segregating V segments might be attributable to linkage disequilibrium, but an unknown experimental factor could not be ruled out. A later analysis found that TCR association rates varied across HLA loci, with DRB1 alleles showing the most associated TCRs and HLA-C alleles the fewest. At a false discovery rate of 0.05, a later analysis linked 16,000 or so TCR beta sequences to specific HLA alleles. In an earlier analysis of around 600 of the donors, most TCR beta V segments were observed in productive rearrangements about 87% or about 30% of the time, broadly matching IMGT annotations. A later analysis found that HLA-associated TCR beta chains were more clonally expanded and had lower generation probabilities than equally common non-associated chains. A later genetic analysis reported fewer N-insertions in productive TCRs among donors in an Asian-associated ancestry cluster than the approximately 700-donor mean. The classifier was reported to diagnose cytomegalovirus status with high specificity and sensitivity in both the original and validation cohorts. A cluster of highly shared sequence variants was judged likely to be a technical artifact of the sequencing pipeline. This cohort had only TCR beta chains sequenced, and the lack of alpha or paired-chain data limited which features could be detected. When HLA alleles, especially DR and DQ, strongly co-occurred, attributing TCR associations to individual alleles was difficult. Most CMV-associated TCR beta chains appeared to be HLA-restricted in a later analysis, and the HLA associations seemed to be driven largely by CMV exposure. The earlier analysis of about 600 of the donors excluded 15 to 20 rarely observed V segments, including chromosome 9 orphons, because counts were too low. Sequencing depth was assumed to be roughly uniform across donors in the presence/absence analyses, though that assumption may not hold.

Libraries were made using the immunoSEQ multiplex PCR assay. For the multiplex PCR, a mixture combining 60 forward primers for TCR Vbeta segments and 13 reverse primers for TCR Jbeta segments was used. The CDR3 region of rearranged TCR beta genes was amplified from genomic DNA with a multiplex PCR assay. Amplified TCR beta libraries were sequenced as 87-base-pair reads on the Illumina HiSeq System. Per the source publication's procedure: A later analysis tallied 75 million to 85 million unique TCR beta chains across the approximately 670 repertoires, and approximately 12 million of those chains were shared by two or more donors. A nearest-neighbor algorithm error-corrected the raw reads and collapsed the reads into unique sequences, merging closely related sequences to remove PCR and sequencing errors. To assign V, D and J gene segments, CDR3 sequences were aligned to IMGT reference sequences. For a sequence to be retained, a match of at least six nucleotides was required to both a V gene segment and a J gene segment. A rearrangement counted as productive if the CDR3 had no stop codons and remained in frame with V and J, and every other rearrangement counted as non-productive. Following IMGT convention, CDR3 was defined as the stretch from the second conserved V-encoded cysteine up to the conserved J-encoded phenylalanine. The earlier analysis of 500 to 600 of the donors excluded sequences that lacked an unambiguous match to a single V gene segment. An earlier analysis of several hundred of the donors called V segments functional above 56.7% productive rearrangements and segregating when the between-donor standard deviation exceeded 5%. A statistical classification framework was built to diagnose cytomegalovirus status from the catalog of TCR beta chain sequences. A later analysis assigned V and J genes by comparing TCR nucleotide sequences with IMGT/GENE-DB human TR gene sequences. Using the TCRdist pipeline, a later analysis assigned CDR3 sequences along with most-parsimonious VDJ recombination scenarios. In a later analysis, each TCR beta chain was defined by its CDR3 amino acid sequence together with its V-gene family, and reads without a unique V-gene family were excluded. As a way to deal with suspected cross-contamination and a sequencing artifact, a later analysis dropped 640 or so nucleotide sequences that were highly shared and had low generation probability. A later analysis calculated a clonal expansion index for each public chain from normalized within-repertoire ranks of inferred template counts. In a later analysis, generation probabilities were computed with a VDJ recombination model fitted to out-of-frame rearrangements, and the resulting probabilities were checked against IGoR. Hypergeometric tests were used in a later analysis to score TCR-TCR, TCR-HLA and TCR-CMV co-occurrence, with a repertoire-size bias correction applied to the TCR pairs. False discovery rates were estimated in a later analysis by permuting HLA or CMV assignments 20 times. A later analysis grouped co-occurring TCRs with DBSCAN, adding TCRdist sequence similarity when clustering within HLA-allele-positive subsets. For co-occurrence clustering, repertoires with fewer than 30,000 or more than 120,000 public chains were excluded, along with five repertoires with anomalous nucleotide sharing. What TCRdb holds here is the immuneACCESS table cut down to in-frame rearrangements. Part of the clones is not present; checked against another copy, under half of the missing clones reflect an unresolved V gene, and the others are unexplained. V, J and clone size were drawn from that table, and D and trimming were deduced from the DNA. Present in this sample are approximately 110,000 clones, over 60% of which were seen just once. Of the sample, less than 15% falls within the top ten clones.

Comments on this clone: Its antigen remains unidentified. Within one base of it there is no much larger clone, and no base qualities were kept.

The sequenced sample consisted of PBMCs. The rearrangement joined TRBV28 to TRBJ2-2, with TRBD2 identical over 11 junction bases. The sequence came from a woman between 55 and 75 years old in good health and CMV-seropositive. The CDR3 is CASSLGTSGRTGELFF. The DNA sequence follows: TGTGCCAGCAGTTTGGGAACTAGCGGGAGAACCGGGGAGCTGTTTTTT.